The 15 T cell receptor beta chains in this list originate from one sample, sequenced in a study of T cell responses to AZD1222 COVID-19 vaccine. The method was immunoSEQ multiplex PCR; TCRdb's version includes in-frame clones alone and lacks a portion of them. The sample has approximately 200,000 clones; about 87% are singletons. The material sequenced was peripheral blood, taken on day 0 of MenACWY control vaccination. The receptors were sampled from an adult in good health.

J is TRBJ2-1 and V is TRBV28, with 13 positions matching TRBD2. The CDR3 covers 18 residues. CDR1 and CDR2 from the germline V gene are MDHEN and SYDVKM. J was trimmed by 2 bases and V by 0 bases; bases with no gene match: 4. The CDR3 reads CASSLWTSGRLAYNEQFF. CDR3 sequence (DNA): TGTGCCAGCAGTTTATGGACTAGCGGGAGGTTGGCCTACAATGAGCAGTTCTTC.

The rearrangement uses TRBV27 and TRBJ1-6; D ambiguous. The CDR3 runs 17 residues. V lost 5 bases, J lost 0 bases, and 14 bases lay in between. Per the germline V gene, CDR1 is MNHEY and CDR2 is SMNVEV (reference sequence). The CDR3 sequence is CASSKTIRDSYNSPLHF. Here the CDR3 DNA reads TGTGCCAGCAGTAAAACCATTAGGGACTCCTATAATTCACCCCTCCACTTT.

The chain joins TRBV19 to TRBJ1-6, with a weak D call TRBD1 (5 bases). The CDR3 consists of 14 residues. Trimming cost V 5 bases and J 7 bases, with 12 bases left between them. Germline V gene lookup returns CDR1 LNHDA and CDR2 SQIVND (reference sequence). CDR3 protein: CASSSGTENSPLHF. CDR3 DNA sequence: TGTGCCAGTAGTTCCGGGACGGAGAATTCACCCCTCCACTTT.

The genes are TRBV19 and TRBJ1-2; D call uncertain. Germline CDR1 LNHDA, CDR2 SQIVND (reference sequence). The CDR3 sequence is 13 residues long. V lost 7 bases and J 8 bases, leaving 17 bases between the germline ends. The CDR3 coding sequence is TGTGCCAGTAATTTACGGGCAGGTGCCGGCTACACCTTC. Translated: CASNLRAGAGYTF. Variable domain in full (rest from reference TRBV19 and TRBJ1-2): DGGITQSPKYLFRKEGQNVTLSCEQNLNHDAMYWYRQDPGQGLRLIYYSQIVNDFQKGDIAEGYSVSREKKESFPLTVTSAQKNPTAFYLCASNLRAGAGYTFGSGTRLTVV.

V gene TRBV5-4 combines with J gene TRBJ1-2; D is perhaps TRBD1 (5 bases). The V and J ends lost 3 bases and 4 bases respectively, with 19 bases between them. The CDR3 totals 16 residues. Germline V gene sequence: CDR1 SGHNT, CDR2 YYREEE (reference sequence). As DNA, the CDR3 is TGTGCCAGCAGCTCCGCCGGGACGATAAGCGTCTATGGCTACACCTTC. Protein product: CASSSAGTISVYGYTF.

V usage is TRBV18 and J usage is TRBJ2-7; D might be TRBD1 (6 bases). The V gene lost 0 bases and the J gene lost 4 bases, with 13 bases spanning the gap. CDR1 is KGHSH and CDR2 is LQKENI in the germline V gene. This CDR3 has 15 residues. CDR3 nucleotides: TGTGCCAGCTCACCACCGTCCAGGGGCCGTTACGAGCAGTACTTC. This sequence encodes CASSPPSRGRYEQYF.

The genes are TRBV20-1 and TRBJ2-7; TRBD2 is a possible D gene (5 bases). Trimming removed 3 bases at V and 3 bases at J, with 9 bases between. The germline V gene encodes CDR1 DFQATT and CDR2 SNEGSKA (reference sequence). This CDR3 has 12 residues. CDR3 loop: CSASPGIYEQYF. In nucleotides, the CDR3 is TGCAGTGCTAGTCCCGGGATCTACGAGCAGTACTTC.

J is TRBJ2-4 and V is TRBV9; D is undetermined. Trimming pared 1 base from V and 0 bases from J, leaving 5 bases between. The CDR3 has 14 residues. The germline V gene has CDR1 SGDLS and CDR2 YYNGEE. CDR3 nucleotide sequence: TGTGCCAGCAGCGTATCAATAGCCAAAAACATTCAGTACTTC. Translating it yields CASSVSIAKNIQYF.

V and J are TRBV12-3 or TRBV12-4 and TRBJ2-7; 9 nucleotides match TRBD1. CDR3 size: 11 residues. V shed 3 bases and J 13 bases; nucleotides not matched to a gene: 4. CDR3 nucleotide sequence: TGTGCCAGCAGTTTGGACAGGGGAATTTACTTC. Amino acid sequence: CASSLDRGIYF.

This clone was found once. The rearrangement uses TRBV24-1 and TRBJ2-2; D is uncertain. The CDR3 is 14 amino acids. The germline V gene has CDR1 KGHDR and CDR2 SFDVKD. Trimming took 7 bases from V and 1 from J, leaving 9 bases between them. The CDR3 bases are TGTGCCACCAGACCAGGTCAGAACACCGGGGAGCTGTTTTTT. Protein sequence: CATRPGQNTGELFF.

This clone has a handful of counts. The V call is TRBV30, the J call TRBJ1-6; possible D gene TRBD1, 6 bases. The CDR3 sequence is 15 residues long. V shed 3 bases and J shed 5 bases, with 14 bases lying between them. CDR1 is GTSNPN, CDR2 SVGIG, per germline (reference sequence). This CDR3 is CAWREKGQHNSPLHF. The CDR3 DNA reads TGTGCCTGGAGAGAAAAAGGACAGCATAATTCACCCCTCCACTTT.

CDR3 in DNA: TGTGCCAGCAGCTCCCGATTAGCGGGAGGGCAGGCCAAAAACATTCAGTACTTC. Translated, it gives CASSSRLAGGQAKNIQYF. V gene TRBV7-9 combines with J gene TRBJ2-4; TRBD2 matches 11 bases. From germline, CDR1 is SEHNR and CDR2 FQNEAQ (reference sequence). The CDR3 is 18 residues long. V shed 4 bases and J 1 base; nucleotides not matched to a gene: 9. The full variable domain, rest sourced from reference TRBV7-9 and TRBJ2-4, is DTGVSQNPRHKITKRGQNVTFRCDPISEHNRLYWYRQTLGQGPEFLTYFQNEAQLEKSRLLSDRFSAERPKGSFSTLEIQRTEQGDSAMYLCASSSRLAGGQAKNIQYFGAGTRLSVL.

There are a few counts of this clone. The rearrangement joins TRBV3-1 (or the pseudogene TRBV3-2) to TRBJ2-7; D possibly corresponds to TRBD2 (6 bases). The germline V gene has CDR1 LGHDT and CDR2 YNNKEL (reference sequence). The CDR3 has 13 residues. V lost 4 bases, J lost 2 bases, and 9 bases lay in between. DNA of the CDR3: TGTGCCAGCAGCCGGGGACTTACCTACGAGCAGTACTTC. The encoded protein is CASSRGLTYEQYF.

V usage is TRBV18 and J usage is TRBJ2-5; D uncertain. This CDR3 comprises 14 residues. Trimming left V 2 bases short and J 1 base short, with 8 bases between. CDR1 and CDR2 (germline): KGHSH, LQKENI. The CDR3 reads CASSPAHGQETQYF. DNA for the CDR3: TGTGCCAGCTCACCAGCACACGGCCAAGAGACCCAGTACTTC.

Ten or more counts support this clone. V gene TRBV7-3 combines with J gene TRBJ2-2; no reliable D call. Germline V gene sequence: CDR1 SGHTA, CDR2 FQGTGA. Trimming shortened V by 5 bases and J by 0 bases, and 4 bases separated the two germline ends. The CDR3 spans 13 residues. The CDR3 region is CASSSSNTGELFF. The DNA for the CDR3 is TGTGCCAGCAGCAGCTCGAACACCGGGGAGCTGTTTTTT. Full variable domain (outside the CDR3, taken from reference TRBV7-3 and TRBJ2-2): GAGVSQTPSNKVTEKGKYVELRCDPISGHTALYWYRQSLGQGPEFLIYFQGTGAADDSGLPNDRFFAVRPEGSVSTLKIQRTERGDSAVYLCASSSSNTGELFFGEGSRLTVL.